The 31 T cell receptor beta chains below all came from one sample that was sequenced in a study of cytomegalovirus exposure and HLA in healthy donors. With 60 Vbeta and 13 Jbeta primers, the PCR was carried out. The protocol was immunoSEQ multiplex PCR, while the TCRdb copy is restricted to in-frame clones and leaves out a portion. The table shows some 70,000 clones, with about 80% occurring only once. The sample taken for sequencing was PBMCs. These receptors were collected from a man aged 18 to 35 in good health and CMV-seropositive.

V is TRBV2 and J is TRBJ1-1; 7 bases are shared with TRBD1. The CDR3 is 15 amino acids. V dropped 6 bases and J dropped 3; count of bases not matched to a gene: 10. CDR1 is SNHLY and CDR2 is FYNNEI in the germline V gene. CDR3 protein: CASRELGGLDTEAFF. CDR3 nucleotides: TGTGCCAGCAGAGAATTAGGGGGCCTGGACACTGAAGCTTTCTTT.

The genes are TRBV25-1 and TRBJ2-3; 11 bases are shared with TRBD1. V was pared by 8 bases and J by 3 bases, with 4 bases of the junction left unmatched. Germline lookup yields CDR1 MGHDK and CDR2 SYGVNS. This CDR3 spans 14 amino acids. The CDR3 coding sequence is TGTGCCAGCGAGGACAGGGGGCTTACAGATACGCAGTATTTT. It codes for CASEDRGLTDTQYF.

The chain employs TRBV5-4 and TRBJ1-6, with 7 bases identical to TRBD1. The germline V gene encodes CDR1 SGHNT and CDR2 YYREEE (reference sequence). The J segment lost 7 bases and the V segment lost 0 bases, leaving 4 bases of the junction unmatched. There are 15 residues in the CDR3. The CDR3 protein is CASSLETGKNSPLHF. The CDR3 DNA sequence: TGTGCCAGCAGCTTGGAGACAGGGAAGAATTCACCCCTCCACTTT.

V usage is TRBV4-1 and J usage is TRBJ2-6; 9 bases are shared with TRBD2. The germline V gene encodes CDR1 MGHRA and CDR2 YSYEKL. CDR3 size: 17 residues. J gave up 2 bases and V 4 bases, and 6 bases lay outside the gene matches. The CDR3 reads CASSPAGGPTGANVLTF. CDR3 bases: TGCGCCAGCAGCCCGGCGGGGGGGCCTACTGGGGCCAACGTCCTGACTTTC.

The gene calls are TRBV5-6 and TRBJ2-3; no definite D call. Germline CDR1 reads SGHDT; CDR2 reads YYEEEE. The CDR3 is made up of 12 amino acids. Trimming took off 4 bases at V and 4 bases at J, with 7 bases between the two ends. The chain's CDR3 is CASSESADTQYF. CDR3 nucleotide sequence: TGTGCCAGCAGCGAGTCGGCAGATACGCAGTATTTT. The full variable domain, its missing parts supplied by reference TRBV5-6 and TRBJ2-3, is DAGVTQSPTHLIKTRGQQVTLRCSPKSGHDTVSWYQQALGQGPQFIFQYYEEEERQRGNFPDRFSGHQFPNYSSELNVNALLLGDSALYLCASSESADTQYFGPGTRLTVL.

V gene TRBV2 combines with J gene TRBJ2-3; D call uncertain. CDR1 is SNHLY and CDR2 is FYNNEI in the germline V gene. This CDR3 region has 13 residues. V was trimmed by 4 bases and J by 8 bases, leaving 13 bases between them. The DNA of the CDR3 is TGTGCCAGCAGTGGACAAGAAGACGGTACGCAGTATTTT. Translating it yields CASSGQEDGTQYF.

This chain uses TRBV28 with TRBJ1-1; maybe TRBD1 (6 bases). Trimming took off 8 bases at V and 1 base at J, with 11 bases between the two ends. Germline V gives CDR1 MDHEN, CDR2 SYDVKM. The CDR3 extends over 13 amino acids. CDR3: CASFDRTNTEAFF. The CDR3, as DNA: TGTGCCAGCTTCGACAGGACGAACACTGAAGCTTTCTTT.

The DNA for the CDR3 is TGCAGCGTGGGCAAGCGGCTAGCGGGGAACTACGAGCAGTACTTC. Translated: CSVGKRLAGNYEQYF. This chain links TRBV29-1 with TRBJ2-7, with 9 bases aligning to TRBD2. V gave up 6 bases and J gave up 3 bases; unmatched junction bases: 12. The V gene's germline CDR1 is SQVTM and CDR2 ANQGSEA. The CDR3 runs to 15 residues.

This rearrangement joins TRBV4-2 to TRBJ2-2; perhaps TRBD1 as D (6 bases). This CDR3 has 15 amino acids. V was trimmed by 0 bases and J by 4 bases, leaving 9 bases between them. Germline V gene data show CDR1 as LGHNA and CDR2 as YNFKEQ. CDR3 residues: CASSQDQGGTGELFF. The CDR3 DNA sequence: TGTGCCAGCAGCCAAGATCAAGGGGGCACCGGGGAGCTGTTTTTT.

The J gene is TRBJ1-1, the V gene TRBV5-1; D is perhaps TRBD1 (5 bases). Germline V gene sequence: CDR1 SGHRS, CDR2 YFSETQ. The V end was cut by 4 bases, the J end by 4 bases, with 14 bases between. The CDR3 is 14 amino acids. In DNA form, the CDR3 reads TGCGCCAGCAGCCCCTTAACGGGGGGCACTGAAGCTTTCTTT. Translation gives CASSPLTGGTEAFF.

The CDR3 DNA reads TGTGCCATCCCCTCTGGGAGAGGTATGAACACTGAAGCTTTCTTT. This gives the protein CAIPSGRGMNTEAFF. This sequence joins TRBV10-3 and TRBJ1-1; no clear D. The CDR3 covers 15 residues. V gave up 8 bases and J gave up 0 bases, with 16 bases separating them. Germline CDR1 and CDR2: ENHRY and SYGVKD.

The chain combines TRBV4-1 with TRBJ2-1, with 7 bases that match TRBD1. Germline V gene data show CDR1 as MGHRA and CDR2 as YSYEKL. V was pared by 0 bases and J by 1 base, with 9 bases of the junction left unmatched. This CDR3 is 18 amino acids long. As DNA, the CDR3 is TGCGCCAGCAGCCAAGATAGAGGGGCAGGGGGTTCCTACAATGAGCAGTTCTTC. It encodes CASSQDRGAGGSYNEQFF.

The chain has TRBV13 and TRBJ2-7; 8 bases are a match to TRBD2. V dropped 4 bases and J dropped 6; count of bases not matched to a gene: 14. CDR1 and CDR2 (germline): PRHDT, FYEKMQ (reference sequence). The CDR3 runs to 16 residues. CDR3: CASSSTTGLGSTEQYF. CDR3 sequence (DNA): TGTGCCAGCAGCTCTACTACGGGACTAGGGTCTACCGAGCAGTACTTC.

V is TRBV27 and J is TRBJ2-7; D is unclear. The length of the CDR3 is 10 residues. CDR1 MNHEY and CDR2 SMNVEV come from the germline V gene (reference sequence). The ends were cut back, 11 bases at V and 4 bases at J, with 9 bases in the middle. CDR3 sequence (DNA): TGTGCCGCCGGTCTGTACGAGCAGTACTTC. Residues: CAAGLYEQYF.

This clone was picked up a small number of times. V and J are TRBV27 and TRBJ2-3; D is undetermined. Germline-derived CDR1 and CDR2 are MNHEY and SMNVEV (reference sequence). The CDR3 has 12 residues. V dropped 5 bases and J dropped 3 bases, with 6 bases sitting between them. The CDR3 spells CASSPGTDTQYF. As DNA, the CDR3 is TGTGCCAGCAGTCCCGGGACAGATACGCAGTATTTT.

The chain links TRBV9 to TRBJ2-2; D possibly corresponds to TRBD2 (5 bases). CDR1 is SGDLS and CDR2 is YYNGEE in the germline V gene. The CDR3 consists of 14 residues. V lost 5 bases, J lost 6 bases, and 14 bases lay in between. The CDR3 loop is CASSGGQTSGELFF. The CDR3 nucleotides are TGTGCCAGCAGTGGAGGCCAAACTTCCGGGGAGCTGTTTTTT.

This clone was observed a single time. The rearrangement uses TRBV29-1 and TRBJ2-7; D gene unclear. V gave up 4 bases and J gave up 3 bases, with 4 bases separating them. Germline CDR1 is SQVTM and CDR2 is ANQGSEA. This CDR3 spans 10 amino acids. The CDR3 region has the DNA TGCAGCGTTGGCGTCTACGAGCAGTACTTC. Its protein product is CSVGVYEQYF.

The V gene is TRBV18, the J gene TRBJ1-1; maybe TRBD1 (6 bases). Trimming took 1 base from V and 1 from J, leaving 7 bases between them. The CDR3 contains 14 residues. CDR1 and CDR2 (germline): KGHSH, LQKENI. The CDR3 spells CASSPRQENTEAFF. In nucleotides, the CDR3 is TGTGCCAGCTCACCACGACAGGAGAACACTGAAGCTTTCTTT. Variable domain in full (rest from reference TRBV18 and TRBJ1-1): NAGVMQNPRHLVRRRGQEARLRCSPMKGHSHVYWYRQLPEEGLKFMVYLQKENIIDESGMPKERFSAEFPKEGPSILRIQQVVRGDSAAYFCASSPRQENTEAFFGQGTRLTVV.

This clone has just a few counts. This chain links TRBV4-1 with TRBJ1-1; TRBD1 agrees at 8 bases. J lost 6 bases, V lost 4 bases, and 7 bases had no gene match. CDR3 length equals 14 residues. Germline CDR1 MGHRA, CDR2 YSYEKL. The CDR3 bases are TGCGCCAGCAGCCCTCGGACAGGGAATTCTGAAGCTTTCTTT. Its translation: CASSPRTGNSEAFF.

This clone occurred a few times. The chain uses TRBV6-4 and TRBJ1-1; D is perhaps TRBD1 (6 bases). V was pared by 0 bases and J by 1 base, with 12 bases between. Germline V gene sequence: CDR1 MRHNA, CDR2 SNTAGT. The CDR3 spans 16 residues. DNA of the CDR3: TGTGCCAGCAGTGACTCAGACAGGCCAGGGAACACTGAAGCTTTCTTT. Translated, it gives CASSDSDRPGNTEAFF.

This clone was observed a single time. This chain uses TRBV30 with TRBJ2-6; the D gene is possibly TRBD1 (5 bases). CDR1 is GTSNPN and CDR2 is SVGIG in the germline V gene (reference sequence). The CDR3 has 18 residues. The ends were cut back, 5 bases at V and 2 bases at J, with 22 bases in the middle. CDR3 DNA sequence: TGTGCCTGGTGCTCCCGGGCAGGGAACGATGCTGGGGCCAACGTCCTGACTTTC. This encodes CAWCSRAGNDAGANVLTF.

The gene calls are TRBV7-2 and TRBJ2-7, with 11 bases lining up with TRBD2. The germline gives CDR1 SGHTA, CDR2 FQGNSA. The CDR3 has 15 amino acids. V gave up 5 bases and J gave up 5 bases; unmatched junction bases: 8. CDR3 sequence reads: CASSIIAGGMNEQYF. The CDR3 DNA sequence: TGTGCCAGCAGCATCATAGCGGGGGGGATGAACGAGCAGTACTTC.

The chain uses TRBV5-1 and TRBJ1-4, with 9 bases aligning to TRBD1. Germline CDR1 and CDR2: SGHRS and YFSETQ. The CDR3 totals 14 residues. V lost 4 bases to trimming and J lost 8 bases; unmatched junction nucleotides: 6. CDR3 bases: TGCGCCAGCAGCGTAGGGACAGGGTGGGAAAAACTGTTTTTT. It specifies CASSVGTGWEKLFF.

The rearrangement links TRBV2 to TRBJ2-7, with D unresolved. The CDR3 runs 14 residues. Trimming shortened V by 9 bases and J by 2 bases, and 17 bases separated the two germline ends. The germline gives CDR1 SNHLY, CDR2 FYNNEI. The CDR3 is CASFLHILAYEQYF. The CDR3 DNA follows: TGTGCCAGTTTCTTACATATTCTAGCCTACGAGCAGTACTTC. Complete variable domain (other parts from reference TRBV2 and TRBJ2-7): EPEVTQTPSHQVTQMGQEVILRCVPISNHLYFYWYRQILGQKVEFLVSFYNNEISEKSEIFDDQFSVERPDGSNFTLKIRSTKLEDSAMYFCASFLHILAYEQYFGPGTRLTVT.

J is TRBJ2-5 and V is TRBV30; 7 bases align to TRBD2. From germline, CDR1 is GTSNPN and CDR2 SVGIG (reference sequence). V was pared by 4 bases and J by 5 bases, with 16 bases of the junction left unmatched. The CDR3 is made up of 16 amino acids. The CDR3, as DNA: TGTGCCTGGACCCCTCTGGGAGCGGGGCTCGGGGAGACCCAGTACTTC. Protein product: CAWTPLGAGLGETQYF.

The V call is TRBV30, the J call TRBJ2-3; D is perhaps TRBD2 (5 bases). The CDR3 runs 12 residues. V shed 3 bases and J shed 5 bases, with 9 bases lying between them. Germline CDR1 GTSNPN, CDR2 SVGIG (reference sequence). CDR3 residues: CAWSRREDTQYF. DNA of the CDR3: TGTGCCTGGAGCCGTCGGGAAGATACGCAGTATTTT.

The chain couples TRBV29-1 to TRBJ2-1; D uncertain. Between the trimmed V and J ends, which lost 2 bases and 0 bases, there was a span of 8 bases. Germline V gives CDR1 SQVTM, CDR2 ANQGSEA. The length of the CDR3 is 14 residues. The CDR3 nucleotides read TGCAGCGTTGAAACCTCGAGCTCCTACAATGAGCAGTTCTTC. It encodes CSVETSSSYNEQFF.

This CDR3 is CAWGGEGVQPQHF. CDR3 nucleotide sequence: TGTGCCTGGGGGGGTGAGGGGGTTCAGCCCCAGCATTTT. The chain employs TRBV30 and TRBJ1-5; D is possibly TRBD1 (6 bases). CDR1 GTSNPN and CDR2 SVGIG come from the germline V gene (reference sequence). The germline V and J ends were trimmed by 5 bases and 6 bases, with 14 bases remaining between them. CDR3 length equals 13 residues.

The chain recombines TRBV7-9 with TRBJ1-5; D is perhaps TRBD1 (6 bases). This CDR3 is 15 amino acids long. Per germline, CDR1 SEHNR and CDR2 FQNEAQ (reference sequence). V was clipped by 4 bases and J by 0 bases, with 10 bases between them. The CDR3: CASSSGTHSNQPQHF. In DNA, the CDR3 is TGTGCCAGCAGCTCCGGGACACATAGCAATCAGCCCCAGCATTTT.

The chain joins TRBV29-1 to TRBJ1-4, with 7 nucleotides matching TRBD1. After removal of 7 bases from V and 7 bases from J, the junction contained 15 bases not matched to a gene. Germline lookup yields CDR1 SQVTM and CDR2 ANQGSEA. The CDR3 totals 15 residues. The CDR3: CSDPGQPNRSEKLFF. CDR3 bases: TGCAGCGACCCGGGACAGCCAAATCGTAGTGAAAAACTGTTTTTT. Looking up the rest from reference TRBV29-1 and TRBJ1-4 gives the full variable domain: SAVISQKPSRDICQRGTSLTIQCQVDSQVTMMFWYRQQPGQSLTLIATANQGSEATYESGFVIDKFPISRPNLTFSTLTVSNMSPEDSSIYLCSDPGQPNRSEKLFFGSGTQLSVL.

The chain employs TRBV10-2 and TRBJ2-1; perhaps TRBD2 as D (6 bases). CDR1 and CDR2 (germline): WSHSY, SAAADI. V was clipped by 8 bases and J by 2 bases, with 13 bases between them. CDR3 length equals 14 residues. The CDR3 loop reads CASRGRETYNEQFF. The CDR3 DNA reads TGCGCCAGCCGGGGACGGGAGACCTACAATGAGCAGTTCTTC.